This T cell receptor (beta chain) was recorded in a study of blood T cell repertoires in COVID-19. In the study overall: COVID-19 samples from acute and convalescent phases originated in the United States, Italy and Spain. PBMCs, B-cell-depleted T cells, or T cells were the source of the cDNA or gDNA that made up the material.

Authors' processing steps: Amplified reference gene primers provided the basis for estimating nucleated cell counts. Sequencing used immunoSEQ multiplex PCR; TCRdb keeps in-frame clones, though not all of them. D and trimming come from the DNA, and the V and J calls and clone size come from that table. The sample consists of about 230,000 clones, around four fifths of them appearing once. Looked up from germline, CDR1 is MNHNS and CDR2 is SASEGT. V lost 2 bases, J lost 2 bases, and 2 bases stayed unmatched. The CDR3 has 14 residues. The V call is TRBV6-1, the J call TRBJ2-5; 7 nucleotides line up with TRBD2. This TCR was recovered from a woman aged 70-85 years with active or convalescent COVID-19. Sample: peripheral blood. The CDR3 DNA sequence: TGTGCCAGCAGTGAAAGCGGGGTACAAGAGACCCAGTACTTC. Its translation: CASSESGVQETQYF.